One T cell receptor beta chain is described in this entry. Antigen specificity is unknown. This entry is derived from a study of vaccination effects on CD4 cells after COVID-19. Expansion with viral peptide pools was applied to antigen-specific CD4+ T cells by the ViraFEST assay prior to sequencing. With roughly 9 days of culture completed, CD4+ T cells were isolated. Two doses of BNT162b2 or mRNA-1273 vaccine were administered to participants. Recipients of the vaccine had no prior SARS-CoV-2 infection and negative nucleocapsid antibodies. The V and J ends lost 3 bases and 5 bases respectively, with 13 bases between them. Germline loops: CDR1 SGHTA, CDR2 FQGNSA. This CDR3 has 14 amino acids. Profiling relied on immunoSEQ multiplex PCR, and the TCRdb table lists in-frame clones only, not all of them. This sample has 65,000 to 95,000 clones, with 77% found just once. Study findings and constraints: Convalescent patients in the study were few, and early post-infection timepoints were absent. The study found marked clonal contraction of infection- and vaccine-induced clones late after vaccination. Healthy vaccinees' vaccine-induced clones included only 1 of 255 that recognized common cold coronaviruses.

The source is a human donor who received a COVID-19 vaccine. V is TRBV7-2 and J is TRBJ2-5; D is undetermined. The sequenced sample was CD4+ T cells from PBMCs cultured with HCoV-OC43 spike peptides, obtained after COVID-19 vaccination. Subset indicated: HCoV-OC43 spike overlapping peptide pool stimulation. CDR3 sequence (DNA): TGTGCCAGCAGCTTTGGGCCATATACCGAGACCCAGTACTTC. Translating gives CASSFGPYTETQYF.